These 25 T cell receptor beta chains originate from one sample sequenced in a study of CD8 T cells in Susac syndrome. With random hexamers, 0.5 to 1 ug RNA was reverse transcribed. TCRdb called the immunoSEQ multiplex PCR reads again in MiXCR, with one record for every CDR3 protein. The table shows some 150,000 distinct CDR3 sequences, with roughly 94% occurring only once. Source material: CD8+ T cells from PBMCs. The source of these receptors is a human donor with multiple sclerosis.

This rearrangement joins TRBV20-1 to TRBJ2-7; D is undetermined. The germline gives CDR1 DFQATT, CDR2 SNEGSKA (reference sequence). The CDR3 runs to 12 residues. The V gene lost 1 base and the J gene lost 7 bases, with 11 bases spanning the gap. The chain's CDR3 is CSARAPHLEQYF. CDR3 nucleotides: TGCAGTGCTAGAGCCCCCCATCTGGAGCAGTACTTC.

The CDR3 loop is CATSTGTLHEQYF. CDR3 DNA: TGTGCCACCAGTACTGGGACCCTGCACGAGCAGTACTTC. This sequence joins TRBV15 and TRBJ2-7; D could derive from TRBD1 or TRBD2 (5 bases each). The germline gives CDR1 LNHNV, CDR2 YYDKDF (reference sequence). The CDR3 runs 13 residues. V was cut by 6 bases and J by 5 bases, with 14 bases left in between.

This clonotype showed up just once. The chain couples TRBV11-2 to TRBJ1-1; tentative D call: TRBD1 (6 bases). Germline V gives CDR1 SGHAT, CDR2 FQNNGV. This CDR3 region has 14 residues. Trimming removed 4 bases at V and 4 bases at J, with 13 bases between. CDR3 in DNA: TGTGCCAGCAGCTGGGGGACATCAGGCACTGAAGCTTTCTTT. It codes for CASSWGTSGTEAFF.

This chain links TRBV29-1 with TRBJ2-1, with 8 bases that match TRBD2. After removal of 3 bases from V and 1 base from J, the junction contained 2 bases not matched to a gene. The length of the CDR3 is 14 residues. The V gene's germline CDR1 is SQVTM and CDR2 ANQGSEA. In DNA form, the CDR3 reads TGCAGCGTTGACGGGGGGGCTTCCTACAATGAGCAGTTCTTC. Translating gives CSVDGGASYNEQFF.

The chain links TRBV3-1 to TRBJ2-7, with 7 nucleotides matching TRBD1. The CDR3 runs to 14 residues. Germline V CDR1 and CDR2: LGHDT, YNNKEL (reference sequence). V was clipped by 3 bases and J by 1 base; unmatched bases: 3. The CDR3 DNA reads as TGTGCCAGCAGCCACCCGGGACAGTCCTACGAGCAGTACTTC. Amino acids: CASSHPGQSYEQYF.

V is TRBV5-4 and J is TRBJ1-1; D is unresolved. Trimming removed 3 bases from V and 1 base from J, with 10 bases in between. Looked up from germline, CDR1 is SGHNT and CDR2 is YYREEE (reference sequence). This CDR3 is 14 amino acids long. CDR3 in amino acids: CASSSGRGNTEAFF. The DNA of the CDR3 is TGTGCCAGCAGCTCCGGACGGGGGAACACTGAAGCTTTCTTT.

This chain uses TRBV5-4 with TRBJ2-7, with TRBD2 as a possible D gene (5 bases). This CDR3 comprises 15 residues. Germline V CDR1 and CDR2: SGHNT, YYREEE (reference sequence). Trimming took 1 base from V and 3 from J, leaving 14 bases between them. In DNA form, the CDR3 reads TGTGCCAGCAGCTTGACGACGACTAACCTCTACGAGCAGTACTTC. Residues: CASSLTTTNLYEQYF. Based on the CDR3 plus reference TRBV5-4 and TRBJ2-7, the full variable domain is ETGVTQSPTHLIKTRGQQVTLRCSSQSGHNTVSWYQQALGQGPQFIFQYYREEENGRGNFPPRFSGLQFPNYSSELNVNALELDDSALYLCASSLTTTNLYEQYFGPGTRLTVT.

The chain has TRBV30 and TRBJ1-1; D gene ambiguous. The CDR3 contains 14 residues. Trimming left V 3 bases short and J 1 base short, with 12 bases between. Looked up from germline, CDR1 is GTSNPN and CDR2 is SVGIG (reference sequence). The CDR3 protein is CAWRPEGRNTEAFF. CDR3 nucleotide sequence: TGTGCCTGGAGGCCGGAAGGCAGGAACACTGAAGCTTTCTTT.

The chain couples TRBV30 to TRBJ1-1; D is perhaps TRBD1 (6 bases). There are 14 residues in the CDR3. The germline V gene encodes CDR1 GTSNPN and CDR2 SVGIG (reference sequence). V was shortened by 2 bases and J by 1 base, with 11 bases between the two germline ends. Written as DNA, the CDR3 is TGTGCCTGGAGTATCGCCAGGGGGAACACTGAAGCTTTCTTT. The encoded protein is CAWSIARGNTEAFF.

The chain has TRBV12-5 and TRBJ1-2, with a tentative D call TRBD1 (5 bases). This CDR3 is 15 amino acids long. V was trimmed by 0 bases and J by 2 bases, leaving 10 bases between them. CDR1 and CDR2 (germline): LGHNT, FRNRAP. CDR3 sequence: CASGLVPGPNYGYTF. The CDR3 region has the DNA TGTGCTAGTGGTTTGGTACCGGGGCCAAACTATGGCTACACCTTC.

The chain carries TRBV6-1 and TRBJ2-1; 7 bases match TRBD2. Germline V gives CDR1 MNHNS, CDR2 SASEGT. Unmatched junction bases numbered 4, after V lost 3 bases and J lost 8 bases. The CDR3 length is 13 residues. DNA for the CDR3: TGTGCCAGCAGTGAGGGACTACCACATGAGCAGTTCTTC. Translation: CASSEGLPHEQFF.

The CDR3 DNA reads as TGTGCCAGCAGCTTAGGGGGGCCCCAGTACTTC. Translating it yields CASSLGGPQYF. The chain links TRBV7-9 to TRBJ2-5, with a tentative D call TRBD1 (6 bases). The V gene's germline CDR1 is SEHNR and CDR2 FQNEAQ (reference sequence). CDR3 length: 11 amino acids. V was clipped by 1 base and J by 9 bases, with 6 bases between them.

The chain carries TRBV4-3 and TRBJ1-2; tentative D call: TRBD1 (6 bases). CDR1 and CDR2 (germline): LGHNA, YSLEER. V dropped 0 bases and J dropped 1 base, with 12 bases sitting between them. The CDR3 runs to 16 residues. The DNA of the CDR3 is TGCGCCAGCAGCCAAGATGAGGGGGAGGTTAACTATGGCTACACCTTC. Protein sequence: CASSQDEGEVNYGYTF.

The chain links TRBV2 to TRBJ2-2; TRBD1 matches at 8 bases. Germline CDR1 and CDR2: SNHLY and FYNNEI. The CDR3 covers 16 residues. J lost 5 bases, V lost 4 bases, and 9 bases had no gene match. The CDR3 DNA follows: TGTGCCAGCAGTGTACGACAGGGGAGAGGGACCGGGGAGCTGTTTTTT. Protein: CASSVRQGRGTGELFF.

The V call is TRBV3-1, the J call TRBJ1-1; D uncertain. V was trimmed by 0 bases and J by 1 base, leaving 12 bases between them. In germline, CDR1 is LGHDT, CDR2 YNNKEL (reference sequence). The CDR3 has 16 residues. CDR3 DNA sequence: TGTGCCAGCAGCCAAGATAGAATGGCCCCGAACACTGAAGCTTTCTTT. Its protein product is CASSQDRMAPNTEAFF. The full variable domain, rest sourced from reference TRBV3-1 and TRBJ1-1, is DTAVSQTPKYLVTQMGNDKSIKCEQNLGHDTMYWYKQDSKKFLKIMFSYNNKELIINETVPNRFSPKSPDKAHLNLHINSLELGDSAVYFCASSQDRMAPNTEAFFGQGTRLTVV.

CDR3 loop: CASSLGTSGEQFF. In DNA form, the CDR3 reads TGTGCCAGCAGCTTAGGGACTAGCGGTGAGCAGTTCTTC. J is TRBJ2-1 and V is TRBV5-6, with 11 bases that match TRBD2. Trimming removed 2 bases from V and 9 bases from J; junction bases left unmatched: 1. Germline loops: CDR1 SGHDT, CDR2 YYEEEE. This CDR3 has 13 amino acids. The variable domain in full, completed from reference TRBV5-6 and TRBJ2-1, reads DAGVTQSPTHLIKTRGQQVTLRCSPKSGHDTVSWYQQALGQGPQFIFQYYEEEERQRGNFPDRFSGHQFPNYSSELNVNALLLGDSALYLCASSLGTSGEQFFGPGTRLTVL.

V and J are TRBV4-1 and TRBJ2-1, with D tentatively TRBD1 or TRBD2 (6 bases each). The CDR3 sequence is 15 residues long. In germline, CDR1 is MGHRA, CDR2 YSYEKL. The V end lost 1 base, the J end lost 3 bases, and 10 bases lay between the germline ends. CDR3 loop: CASSQGGDNYNEQFF. The CDR3 DNA follows: TGCGCCAGCAGCCAAGGGGGGGACAACTACAATGAGCAGTTCTTC.

The CDR3 nucleotides are TGTGCCAGTAGTCTTTCAGGCTACGAGCAGTACTTC. As protein: CASSLSGYEQYF. The chain is built from TRBV27 and TRBJ2-7, with D unclear. V was clipped by 9 bases and J by 3 bases, with 12 bases between them. The length of the CDR3 is 12 residues. Germline V gene lookup returns CDR1 MNHEY and CDR2 SMNVEV (reference sequence).

This clonotype was recorded once. The V gene is TRBV3-1, the J gene TRBJ2-3, with TRBD1 identical over 8 bases. The CDR3 has 14 amino acids. The germline V gene encodes CDR1 LGHDT and CDR2 YNNKEL (reference sequence). Trimming cost V 5 bases and J 0 bases; bases outside gene matches: 1. As DNA, the CDR3 is TGTGCCAGCAGCACAGGGGGGAGCACAGATACGCAGTATTTT. The encoded protein is CASSTGGSTDTQYF.

The V call is TRBV27, the J call TRBJ1-6, with D possibly being TRBD1 (5 bases). V gave up 4 bases and J gave up 11 bases, with 18 bases separating them. This CDR3 has 15 amino acids. Per germline, CDR1 MNHEY and CDR2 SMNVEV (reference sequence). This CDR3 is CASSSALEGSAPLHF. The CDR3 nucleotides read TGTGCCAGCAGTTCCGCCCTCGAGGGGTCTGCACCCCTCCACTTT.

The chain links TRBV12-5 to TRBJ2-3; D is undetermined. The CDR3 sequence is 12 residues long. Germline CDR1 is LGHNT and CDR2 is FRNRAP. V lost 2 bases and J 4 bases, leaving 4 bases between the germline ends. CDR3 nucleotides: TGTGCTAGTGGTTTGACACCAGATACGCAGTATTTT. Protein sequence: CASGLTPDTQYF.

The gene calls are TRBV15 and TRBJ1-2; D gene unclear. Trimming took off 4 bases at V and 7 bases at J, with 19 bases between the two ends. Germline V gene data show CDR1 as LNHNV and CDR2 as YYDKDF (reference sequence). This CDR3 region has 15 residues. In DNA form, the CDR3 reads TGTGCCACCAGCATCGTTGGAGGCGGGATTAGTGGCTACACCTTC. It yields the protein CATSIVGGGISGYTF.

The CDR3 region is CASSVATGGSSGNTIYF. The CDR3 DNA sequence: TGTGCCAGCAGCGTAGCTACTGGGGGATCCTCTGGAAACACCATATATTTT. V gene TRBV9 combines with J gene TRBJ1-3; the D gene is possibly TRBD1 (5 bases). CDR1 is SGDLS and CDR2 is YYNGEE in the germline V gene. This CDR3 region has 17 residues. V lost 0 bases, J lost 0 bases, and 13 bases lay in between.

This clonotype was counted only a few times. The junction departs from the called germline gene at one end, perhaps through a read error. The chain has TRBV6-1 and TRBJ1-1; the D is unclear. The germline gives CDR1 MNHNS, CDR2 SASEGT. The CDR3 sequence is 17 residues long. The CDR3 DNA is TGTGCCAGCAGTCAAGCCCGTGCCGTGCCGGGGAACACTGAAGCTTTCTTT. Protein sequence: CASSQARAVPGNTEAFF.

This clonotype was seen once. V is TRBV7-2 and J is TRBJ2-7, with D uncertain. CDR3 size: 14 residues. The V end was cut by 8 bases, the J end by 6 bases, with 20 bases between. CDR1 SGHTA and CDR2 FQGNSA come from the germline V gene. The chain's CDR3 is CASAVKPLISEQYF. The CDR3 bases are TGTGCCAGCGCCGTCAAACCGTTAATCAGCGAGCAGTACTTC.